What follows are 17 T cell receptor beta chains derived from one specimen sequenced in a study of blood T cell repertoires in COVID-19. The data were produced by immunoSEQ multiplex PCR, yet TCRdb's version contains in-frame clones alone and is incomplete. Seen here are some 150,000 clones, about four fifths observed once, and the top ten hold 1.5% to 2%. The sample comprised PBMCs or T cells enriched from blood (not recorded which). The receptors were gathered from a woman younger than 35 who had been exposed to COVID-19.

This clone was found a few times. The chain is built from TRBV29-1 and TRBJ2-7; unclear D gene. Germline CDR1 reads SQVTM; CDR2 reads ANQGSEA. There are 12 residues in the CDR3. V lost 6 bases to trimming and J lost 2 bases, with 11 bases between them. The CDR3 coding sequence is TGCAGCGTAACTGCGCTACCCTACGAGCAGTACTTC. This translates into CSVTALPYEQYF.

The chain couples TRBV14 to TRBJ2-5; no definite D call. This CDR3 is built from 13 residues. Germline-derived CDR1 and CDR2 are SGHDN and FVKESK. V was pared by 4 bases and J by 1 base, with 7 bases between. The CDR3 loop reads CASSPQLQETQYF. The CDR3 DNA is TGTGCCAGCAGCCCACAGCTCCAAGAGACCCAGTACTTC.

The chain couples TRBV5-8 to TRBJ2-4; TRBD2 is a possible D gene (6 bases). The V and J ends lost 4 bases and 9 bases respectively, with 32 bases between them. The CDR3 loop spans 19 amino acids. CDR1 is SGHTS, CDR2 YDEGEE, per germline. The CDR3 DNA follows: TGTGCCAGCAGCCCACGACTAGGGCCCTTCACATCCTTTGATGGCATTCAGTACTTC. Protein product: CASSPRLGPFTSFDGIQYF.

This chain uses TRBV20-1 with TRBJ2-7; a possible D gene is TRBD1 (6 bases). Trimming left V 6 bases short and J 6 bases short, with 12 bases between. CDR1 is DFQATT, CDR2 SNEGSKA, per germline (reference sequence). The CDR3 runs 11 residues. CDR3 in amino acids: CSAHRALEQYF. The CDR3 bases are TGCAGTGCCCACAGGGCCCTCGAGCAGTACTTC.

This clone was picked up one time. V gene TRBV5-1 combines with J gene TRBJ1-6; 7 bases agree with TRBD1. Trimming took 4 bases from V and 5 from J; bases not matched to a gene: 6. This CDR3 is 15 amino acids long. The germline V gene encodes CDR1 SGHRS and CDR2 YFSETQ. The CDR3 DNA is TGCGCCAGCAGCGCCCGGGACAGTAATAATTCACCCCTCCACTTT. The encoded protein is CASSARDSNNSPLHF.

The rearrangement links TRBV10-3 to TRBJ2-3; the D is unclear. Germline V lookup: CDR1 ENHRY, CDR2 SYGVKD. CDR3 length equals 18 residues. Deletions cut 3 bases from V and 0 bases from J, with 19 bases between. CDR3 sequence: CAISDLRFMSGSTDTQYF. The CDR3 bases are TGTGCCATCAGTGACCTCCGGTTTATGTCGGGTAGCACAGATACGCAGTATTTT.

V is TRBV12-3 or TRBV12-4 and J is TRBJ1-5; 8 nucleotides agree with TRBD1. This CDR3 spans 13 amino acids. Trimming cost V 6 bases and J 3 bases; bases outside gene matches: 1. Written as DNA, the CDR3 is TGTGCCAGCAGGACAGGGGCCAATCAGCCCCAGCATTTT. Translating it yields CASRTGANQPQHF.

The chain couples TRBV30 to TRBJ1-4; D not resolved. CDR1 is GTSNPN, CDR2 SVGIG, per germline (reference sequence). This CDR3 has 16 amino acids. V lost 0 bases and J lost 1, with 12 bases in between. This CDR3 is CAWSVRSTETNEKLFF. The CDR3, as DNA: TGTGCCTGGAGTGTACGAAGCACAGAAACTAATGAAAAACTGTTTTTT.

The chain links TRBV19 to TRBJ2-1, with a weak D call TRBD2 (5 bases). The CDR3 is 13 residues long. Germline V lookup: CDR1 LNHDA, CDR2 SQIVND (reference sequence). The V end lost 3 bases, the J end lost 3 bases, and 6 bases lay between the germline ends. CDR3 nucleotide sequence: TGTGCCAGTAGTATGACTATCTACAATGAGCAGTTCTTC. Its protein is CASSMTIYNEQFF.

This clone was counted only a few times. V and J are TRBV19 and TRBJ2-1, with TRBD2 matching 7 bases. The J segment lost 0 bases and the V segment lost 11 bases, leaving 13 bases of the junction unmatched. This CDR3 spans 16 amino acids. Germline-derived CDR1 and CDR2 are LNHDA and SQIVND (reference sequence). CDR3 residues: CACTPTGGYSYNEQFF. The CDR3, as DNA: TGTGCCTGTACTCCAACGGGAGGTTACTCCTACAATGAGCAGTTCTTC.

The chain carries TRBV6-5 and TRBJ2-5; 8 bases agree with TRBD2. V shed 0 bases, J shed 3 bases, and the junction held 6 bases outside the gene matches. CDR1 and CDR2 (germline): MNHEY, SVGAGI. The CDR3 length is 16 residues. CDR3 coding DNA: TGTGCCAGCAGTTACTCGCTAGCGGGCTGGGAAGAGACCCAGTACTTC. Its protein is CASSYSLAGWEETQYF.

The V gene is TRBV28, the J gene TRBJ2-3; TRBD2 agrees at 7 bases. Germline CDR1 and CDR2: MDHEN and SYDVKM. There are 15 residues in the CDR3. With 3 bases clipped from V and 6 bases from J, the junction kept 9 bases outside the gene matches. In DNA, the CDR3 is TGTGCCAGCAGTTTTGCCAGCGGGGTTGTGGATACGCAGTATTTT. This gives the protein CASSFASGVVDTQYF.

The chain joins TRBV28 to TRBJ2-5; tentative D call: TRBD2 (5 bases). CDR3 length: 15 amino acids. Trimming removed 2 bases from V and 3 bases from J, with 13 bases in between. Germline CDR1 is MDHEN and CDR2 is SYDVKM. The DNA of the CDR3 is TGTGCCAGCAGTTTAGCGGGTACTCGAAAAGAGACCCAGTACTTC. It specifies CASSLAGTRKETQYF.

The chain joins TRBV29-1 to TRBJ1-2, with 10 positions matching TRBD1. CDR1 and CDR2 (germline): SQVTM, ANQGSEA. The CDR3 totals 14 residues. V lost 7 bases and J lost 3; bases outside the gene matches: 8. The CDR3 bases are TGCAGCGCTGCTAGGACAGGGGGAGACTATGGCTACACCTTC. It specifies CSAARTGGDYGYTF.

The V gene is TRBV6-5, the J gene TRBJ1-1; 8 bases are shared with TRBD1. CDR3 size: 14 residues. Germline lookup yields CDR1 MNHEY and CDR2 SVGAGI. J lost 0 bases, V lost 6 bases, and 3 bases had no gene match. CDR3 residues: CASRGQAMNTEAFF. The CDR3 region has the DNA TGTGCCAGCAGGGGACAGGCCATGAACACTGAAGCTTTCTTT.

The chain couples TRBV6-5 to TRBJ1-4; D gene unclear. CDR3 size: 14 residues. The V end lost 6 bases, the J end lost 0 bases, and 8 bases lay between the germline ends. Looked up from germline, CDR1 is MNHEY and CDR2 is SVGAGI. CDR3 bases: TGTGCCAGCAGGGTAGTTGCAACTAATGAAAAACTGTTTTTT. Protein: CASRVVATNEKLFF.

The CDR3 spells CASFWWGRGLAVSSYNEQFF. The DNA of the CDR3 is TGTGCCAGCTTCTGGTGGGGCAGGGGACTAGCGGTTAGCTCCTACAATGAGCAGTTCTTC. The V call is TRBV5-4, the J call TRBJ2-1; 11 nucleotides match TRBD2. This CDR3 spans 20 amino acids. The J segment lost 0 bases and the V segment lost 7 bases, leaving 18 bases of the junction unmatched. The germline gives CDR1 SGHNT, CDR2 YYREEE (reference sequence).